This T cell receptor beta chain appears in the sequencing data of a study of T cells in women clearing cervical HPV infection. The overall study: Cases' blood sampling followed lesion detection by median approximately 140 days (90 to 200).

Concerning this clone itself: Its antigen is currently unknown. The CDR3 goes on 3 residues after the read ends, and that part is filled in from the germline J gene.

V was cut by 1 base and J by 5 bases, with 11 bases left in between. Germline V gene lookup returns CDR1 KGHSH and CDR2 LQKENI. The CDR3 is 15 residues long. Findings of the study overall: T-cell numbers per sample were unknown and may explain richness differences.

This table comes from immunoSEQ multiplex PCR, and its TCRdb copy is limited to in-frame clones, with some not included. The sample table includes roughly 30,000 clones. The chain joins TRBV18 to TRBJ1-4; possible D gene TRBD1, 6 bases. This receptor was identified in a woman aged 18 to 69 with a cervical HPV16 infection that either progressed to CIN3+ or cleared (not recorded which). The sample consisted of blood buffy coat. CDR3 DNA, as far as it was read: TGTGCCAGCTCACCACAAAAGGGGGGGAATGAAAAA. Translating gives CASSPQKGGNEK. The CDR3 in full is CASSPQKGGNEKLFF.